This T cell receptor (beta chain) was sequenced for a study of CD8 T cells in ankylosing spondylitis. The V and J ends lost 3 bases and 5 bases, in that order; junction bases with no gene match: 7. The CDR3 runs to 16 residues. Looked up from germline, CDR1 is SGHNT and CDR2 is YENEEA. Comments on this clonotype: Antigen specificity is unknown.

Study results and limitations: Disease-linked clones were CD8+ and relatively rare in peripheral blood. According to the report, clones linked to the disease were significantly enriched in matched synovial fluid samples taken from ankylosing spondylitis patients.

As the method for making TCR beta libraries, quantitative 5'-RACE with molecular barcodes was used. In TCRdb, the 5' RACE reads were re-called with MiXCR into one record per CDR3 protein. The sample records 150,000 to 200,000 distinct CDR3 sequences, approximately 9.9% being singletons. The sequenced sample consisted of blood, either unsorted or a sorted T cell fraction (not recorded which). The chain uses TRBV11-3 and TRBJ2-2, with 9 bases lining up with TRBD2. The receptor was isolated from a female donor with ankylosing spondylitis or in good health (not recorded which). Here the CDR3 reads CASSFNSGSGTGELFF. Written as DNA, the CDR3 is TGTGCCAGCAGCTTCAATAGCGGGAGTGGTACCGGGGAGCTGTTTTTT.